These 27 T cell receptor beta chains came from one sample sequenced in a study of cytomegalovirus exposure and HLA in healthy donors. PCR involved 60 Vbeta and 13 Jbeta primers. Sequenced by immunoSEQ multiplex PCR; TCRdb stores in-frame clones only, minus some. The table records some 110,000 clones, about 60% of them present only once. The specimen sequenced was PBMCs. These receptors were taken from a woman aged 30 to 39 in good health and CMV-seronegative.

In DNA, the CDR3 is TGTGCCAGCAGCCGCGGACTAGCGGGAATAAACACCGGGGAGCTGTTTTTT. Translated: CASSRGLAGINTGELFF. This chain joins TRBV7-9 and TRBJ2-2; 12 bases map to TRBD2. The ends lost 5 bases at V and 2 bases at J; junction bases unmatched: 6. CDR1 is SEHNR and CDR2 is FQNEAQ in the germline V gene (reference sequence). This CDR3 is built from 17 residues.

This clone was seen only a few times. The sample carries other DNA sequences with the same CDR3. The chain joins TRBV5-4 to TRBJ1-1; 9 bases match TRBD1. The CDR3 runs 14 residues. The J segment lost 1 base and the V segment lost 3 bases, leaving 1 base of the junction unmatched. The germline V gene encodes CDR1 SGHNT and CDR2 YYREEE (reference sequence). As DNA, the CDR3 is TGTGCCAGCAGCTGGGGACAGGGGAACACTGAAGCTTTCTTT. This sequence encodes CASSWGQGNTEAFF.

In its sample, this clone was seen once. The chain carries TRBV30 and TRBJ1-1; TRBD1 is a possible D gene (5 bases). Between the trimmed V and J ends, which lost 4 bases and 0 bases, there was a span of 12 bases. The CDR3 has 14 amino acids. Germline V gene lookup returns CDR1 GTSNPN and CDR2 SVGIG (reference sequence). The CDR3 loop reads CAWKGDSMNTEAFF. The CDR3 DNA reads as TGTGCCTGGAAGGGCGACAGCATGAACACTGAAGCTTTCTTT. Full variable domain (remainder filled in from reference TRBV30 and TRBJ1-1): SQTIHQWPATLVQPVGSPLSLECTVEGTSNPNLYWYRQAAGRGLQLLFYSVGIGQISSEVPQNLSASRPQDRQFILSSKKLLLSDSGFYLCAWKGDSMNTEAFFGQGTRLTVV.

J is TRBJ2-1 and V is TRBV30, with 11 bases matching TRBD2. After removal of 6 bases from V and 10 bases from J, the junction contained 11 bases not matched to a gene. CDR3 length: 14 residues. Germline CDR1 is GTSNPN and CDR2 is SVGIG (reference sequence). The CDR3 sequence is CACIELAGVGEQFF. The CDR3 bases are TGTGCCTGCATAGAACTAGCGGGAGTGGGCGAGCAGTTCTTC.

V is TRBV7-2 and J is TRBJ2-2, with 7 bases lining up with TRBD1. Germline V lookup: CDR1 SGHTA, CDR2 FQGNSA. V trimming: 1 base; J trimming: 6 bases; junction bases outside the gene matches: 8. The CDR3 is made up of 16 amino acids. CDR3 sequence reads: CASSLDAGGIAGELFF. The CDR3 bases are TGTGCCAGCAGCTTAGACGCAGGGGGTATCGCCGGGGAGCTGTTTTTT. The complete variable domain, with remaining parts taken from reference TRBV7-2 and TRBJ2-2, reads GAGVSQSPSNKVTEKGKDVELRCDPISGHTALYWYRQSLGQGLEFLIYFQGNSAPDKSGLPSDRFSAERTGGSVSTLTIQRTQQEDSAVYLCASSLDAGGIAGELFFGEGSRLTVL.

This chain joins TRBV19 and TRBJ2-1; tentative D call: TRBD2 (6 bases). From germline, CDR1 is LNHDA and CDR2 SQIVND (reference sequence). The CDR3 runs 14 residues. V was shortened by 3 bases and J by 0 bases, with 6 bases between the two germline ends. CDR3 sequence reads: CASSMGGSYNEQFF. The DNA for the CDR3 is TGTGCCAGTAGTATGGGGGGCTCCTACAATGAGCAGTTCTTC.

The CDR3 sequence: CASSSDGGVAVEQFF. The DNA for the CDR3 is TGTGCCAGCAGCTCGGACGGGGGAGTTGCGGTTGAGCAGTTCTTC. The chain combines TRBV7-6 with TRBJ2-1, with a tentative D call TRBD2 (6 bases). Looked up from germline, CDR1 is SGHVS and CDR2 is FNYEAQ. The CDR3 covers 15 residues. With 4 bases removed from V and 9 bases from J, the gap between germline ends came to 19 bases. Looking up the rest from reference TRBV7-6 and TRBJ2-1 gives the full variable domain: GAGVSQSPRYKVTKRGQDVALRCDPISGHVSLYWYRQALGQGPEFLTYFNYEAQQDKSGLPNDRFSAERPEGSISTLTIQRTEQRDSAMYRCASSSDGGVAVEQFFGPGTRLTVL.

The table lists this clone with a count of one. The rearrangement uses TRBV6-1 and TRBJ1-2, with D tentatively TRBD1 (6 bases). Per germline, CDR1 MNHNS and CDR2 SASEGT. The CDR3 contains 17 residues. Trimming took 2 bases from V and 2 from J, leaving 18 bases between them. This CDR3 is CASSELSLGQTNYGYTF. The CDR3 nucleotides are TGTGCCAGCAGTGAATTGAGTCTAGGACAGACCAACTATGGCTACACCTTC.

The chain combines TRBV19 with TRBJ2-7, with 8 bases matching TRBD2. After removal of 5 bases from V and 4 bases from J, the junction contained 13 bases not matched to a gene. The germline V gene encodes CDR1 LNHDA and CDR2 SQIVND (reference sequence). The CDR3 covers 16 residues. The CDR3 loop reads CASSPSPPGLVYEQYF. Here the CDR3 DNA reads TGTGCCAGTAGTCCTTCTCCGCCGGGACTAGTGTACGAGCAGTACTTC.

The genes are TRBV13 and TRBJ2-7; possible D gene TRBD2, 6 bases. The V gene's germline CDR1 is PRHDT and CDR2 FYEKMQ (reference sequence). V lost 5 bases to trimming and J lost 6 bases, with 14 bases between them. This CDR3 contains 13 residues. As DNA, the CDR3 is TGTGCCAGCAGCCAAACAACAGCGGGCGAGCAGTACTTC. The encoded protein is CASSQTTAGEQYF.

The chain couples TRBV9 to TRBJ2-1; a possible D gene is TRBD2 (5 bases). V gave up 0 bases and J gave up 1 base, with 17 bases separating them. The CDR3 extends over 18 amino acids. Germline lookup yields CDR1 SGDLS and CDR2 YYNGEE. In DNA form, the CDR3 reads TGTGCCAGCAGCGTAGCTGGCCGAGGGCCCTCGTCCTACAATGAGCAGTTCTTC. This codes for CASSVAGRGPSSYNEQFF.

The chain has TRBV19 and TRBJ2-2, with D perhaps matching TRBD2 (7 bases). Deletions cut 4 bases from V and 3 bases from J, with 18 bases between. Germline CDR1 reads LNHDA; CDR2 reads SQIVND (reference sequence). The CDR3 is 17 amino acids. CDR3 in DNA: TGTGCCAGTAGTAAAAGTTGGGGGGGCGGGGACACCGGGGAGCTGTTTTTT. Translating it yields CASSKSWGGGDTGELFF.

The chain carries TRBV6-6 and TRBJ1-1; TRBD1 matches at 8 bases. This CDR3 is 14 amino acids long. Unmatched junction bases numbered 6, after V lost 2 bases and J lost 7 bases. The germline V gene encodes CDR1 MNHNY and CDR2 SVGAGI (reference sequence). The CDR3 reads CASSYPHRGFEAFF. CDR3 nucleotides: TGTGCCAGCAGTTACCCCCACAGGGGGTTTGAAGCTTTCTTT.

The chain has TRBV18 and TRBJ2-1; 12 nucleotides align to TRBD2. CDR1 and CDR2 (germline): KGHSH, LQKENI. This CDR3 contains 16 residues. After removal of 0 bases from V and 6 bases from J, the junction contained 3 bases not matched to a gene. The CDR3 reads CASSPPGLAGPNEQFF. The CDR3 DNA sequence: TGTGCCAGCTCACCACCTGGACTAGCGGGACCCAATGAGCAGTTCTTC.

This chain joins TRBV5-1 and TRBJ1-1, with D perhaps TRBD1 (5 bases). The CDR3 sequence is 15 residues long. Germline-derived CDR1 and CDR2 are SGHRS and YFSETQ. The ends were cut back, 0 bases at V and 0 bases at J, with 9 bases in the middle. The CDR3: CASSLGQKMNTEAFF. CDR3 in DNA: TGCGCCAGCAGCTTGGGACAGAAGATGAACACTGAAGCTTTCTTT. Looking up the rest from reference TRBV5-1 and TRBJ1-1 gives the full variable domain: KAGVTQTPRYLIKTRGQQVTLSCSPISGHRSVSWYQQTPGQGLQFLFEYFSETQRNKGNFPGRFSGRQFSNSRSEMNVSTLELGDSALYLCASSLGQKMNTEAFFGQGTRLTVV.

This clone was observed a handful of times. V and J are TRBV10-3 and TRBJ1-5; 8 positions agree with TRBD1. The germline CDR1 and CDR2 sequences are ENHRY and SYGVKD. Losses at the gene ends were 8 bases for V and 5 bases for J; bases not matched to a gene: 5. This CDR3 contains 13 residues. The chain's CDR3 is CAIQGAGDQPQHF. The DNA for the CDR3 is TGTGCCATCCAGGGGGCAGGGGATCAGCCCCAGCATTTT.

The table lists this clone with a few counts. The CDR3 nucleotides are TGTGCCAGTTCGGGCGGGGGGCAAACCTACGAGCAGTACTTC. As protein: CASSGGGQTYEQYF. This chain links TRBV6-5 with TRBJ2-7; 8 nucleotides align to TRBD2. This CDR3 has 14 residues. Germline lookup yields CDR1 MNHEY and CDR2 SVGAGI. Unmatched junction bases numbered 9, after V lost 9 bases and J lost 2 bases.

The V and J genes are TRBV19 and TRBJ1-2; D possibly corresponds to TRBD1 (6 bases). This CDR3 contains 14 residues. V lost 9 bases and J 4 bases, leaving 18 bases between the germline ends. Looked up from germline, CDR1 is LNHDA and CDR2 is SQIVND (reference sequence). CDR3: CASGDRFLGYGYTF. In nucleotides, the CDR3 is TGTGCCAGCGGAGACAGGTTTTTAGGCTATGGCTACACCTTC.

CDR3 in DNA: TGCGCCAGCAGCCCGTCTAGCGTACAAGAGACCCAGTACTTC. Its protein product is CASSPSSVQETQYF. The V and J genes are TRBV5-1 and TRBJ2-5, with D perhaps matching TRBD2 (6 bases). Germline V gene sequence: CDR1 SGHRS, CDR2 YFSETQ. The CDR3 has 14 amino acids. Deletions cut 4 bases from V and 2 bases from J, with 12 bases between.

This clone appeared a few times. This chain connects TRBV7-9 to TRBJ1-6; D ambiguous. The germline gives CDR1 SEHNR, CDR2 FQNEAQ (reference sequence). Deletions cut 2 bases from V and 7 bases from J, with 15 bases between. The CDR3 has 16 amino acids. The CDR3: CASSLLGRQANSPLHF. The DNA for the CDR3 is TGTGCCAGCAGCTTACTTGGCCGCCAGGCCAATTCACCCCTCCACTTT.

The chain has TRBV5-1 and TRBJ2-1; D gene unclear. CDR3 size: 13 residues. CDR1 SGHRS and CDR2 YFSETQ come from the germline V gene. V gave up 4 bases and J gave up 9 bases, with 14 bases separating them. DNA for the CDR3: TGCGCCAGCAGCCAAAATGTAGATTCTGAGCAGTTCTTC. Residues: CASSQNVDSEQFF.

This clone was seen only once. The V and J genes are TRBV2 and TRBJ1-1; the D is unclear. The V end lost 7 bases, the J end lost 1 base, and 10 bases lay between the germline ends. This CDR3 contains 13 residues. Germline V gene lookup returns CDR1 SNHLY and CDR2 FYNNEI. CDR3 sequence: CASIVDQNTEAFF. The DNA for the CDR3 is TGTGCCAGCATCGTAGATCAGAACACTGAAGCTTTCTTT.

This clone has only a few counts. The V gene is TRBV5-1, the J gene TRBJ2-5; 9 bases match TRBD2. The CDR3 has 15 amino acids. The V gene's germline CDR1 is SGHRS and CDR2 YFSETQ. With 4 bases clipped from V and 4 bases from J, the junction kept 8 bases outside the gene matches. DNA of the CDR3: TGCGCCAGCAGCGGTGTAGCGGGAGATCGAGAGACCCAGTACTTC. The encoded protein is CASSGVAGDRETQYF.

The chain joins TRBV5-6 to TRBJ2-3, with 10 bases matching TRBD2. V lost 2 bases to trimming and J lost 3 bases; unmatched junction nucleotides: 6. The CDR3 has 16 residues. Germline CDR1 reads SGHDT; CDR2 reads YYEEEE. CDR3 coding DNA: TGTGCCAGCAGCTTAATAGCGGGGGGCTTAACAGATACGCAGTATTTT. Translated, it gives CASSLIAGGLTDTQYF.

The CDR3 spells CASSPGTASNEKLFF. CDR3 bases: TGTGCCAGCTCACCAGGGACAGCGAGTAATGAAAAACTGTTTTTT. V is TRBV18 and J is TRBJ1-4; 7 positions match TRBD1. The length of the CDR3 is 15 residues. Germline V lookup: CDR1 KGHSH, CDR2 LQKENI. V lost 2 bases and J lost 4; bases outside the gene matches: 4.

This rearrangement joins TRBV6-6 to TRBJ2-7; D gene unclear. The CDR3 has 15 residues. Per germline, CDR1 MNHNY and CDR2 SVGAGI (reference sequence). The V end lost 2 bases, the J end lost 3 bases, and 14 bases lay between the germline ends. The DNA of the CDR3 is TGTGCCAGCAGTTACAGGTTGGCGGCAGACTACGAGCAGTACTTC. Encoded protein: CASSYRLAADYEQYF.

The V and J genes are TRBV28 and TRBJ2-3; D gene ambiguous. CDR3 length: 12 residues. V dropped 5 bases and J dropped 5 bases, with 8 bases sitting between them. Germline V CDR1 and CDR2: MDHEN, SYDVKM. The chain's CDR3 is CASSRERDTQYF. The CDR3 coding sequence is TGTGCCAGCAGTCGAGAGAGAGATACGCAGTATTTT.